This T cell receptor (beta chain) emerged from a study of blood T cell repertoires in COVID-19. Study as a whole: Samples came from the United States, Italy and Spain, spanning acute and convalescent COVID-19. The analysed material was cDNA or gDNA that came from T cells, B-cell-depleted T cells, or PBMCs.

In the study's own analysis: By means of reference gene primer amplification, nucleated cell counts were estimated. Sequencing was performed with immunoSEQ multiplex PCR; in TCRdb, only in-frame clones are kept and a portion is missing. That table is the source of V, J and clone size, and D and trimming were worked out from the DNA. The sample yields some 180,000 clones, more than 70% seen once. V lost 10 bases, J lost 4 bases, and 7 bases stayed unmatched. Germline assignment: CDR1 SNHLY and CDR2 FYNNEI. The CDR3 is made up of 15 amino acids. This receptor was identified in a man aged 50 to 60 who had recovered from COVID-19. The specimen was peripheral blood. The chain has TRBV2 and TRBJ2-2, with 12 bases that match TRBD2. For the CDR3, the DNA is TGTGCCACCCGGACTAGCGGGATCGTCACCGGGGAGCTGTTTTTT. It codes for CATRTSGIVTGELFF.